This T cell receptor beta chain was observed in a study of blood T cell repertoires in COVID-19. About the research overall: Donors in the United States, Italy and Spain gave samples during acute or convalescent COVID-19. In each case, the material was cDNA or gDNA derived from T cells, B-cell-depleted T cells, or PBMCs.

The CDR3 runs to 18 residues. V was clipped by 3 bases and J by 0 bases; unmatched bases: 9. Looked up from germline, CDR1 is MDHEN and CDR2 is SYDVKM. In the study's own analysis: Estimation of nucleated cell counts was performed using reference gene primer amplification. The table came from immunoSEQ multiplex PCR; TCRdb's copy has only in-frame clones and leaves some out. That table supplies the V and J calls and clone size; D and trimming were determined from the DNA. The data contain 50,000 to 80,000 clones, 80% to 95% of them seen just once; the ten biggest clones take up around 10%. Specimen: peripheral blood. The clonotype comes from a woman older than 75 with active COVID-19. J is TRBJ2-3 and V is TRBV28, with 10 bases that match TRBD2. The CDR3 DNA is TGTGCCAGCAGTTTCCGCGAGGCTAGCGGGGGAAGCACAGATACGCAGTATTTT. Encoded protein: CASSFREASGGSTDTQYF.